The 5 T cell receptor beta chains below come from one sample, sequenced in a study of T cells after yellow fever vaccination. Each CDR3 protein is one row after TCRdb ran MiXCR on the 5' RACE reads. The table has approximately 260,000 distinct CDR3 sequences, under 15% seen once. This specimen was CD4+ T cells sorted from PBMCs, taken 45 days after the yellow fever booster vaccination. These receptors were collected from a man aged 25-40 years who received the YFV17D yellow fever vaccine.

This clonotype was detected only a few times. This chain links TRBV9 with TRBJ2-6; tentatively, D is TRBD1 (5 bases). Germline CDR1 and CDR2: SGDLS and YYNGEE. The CDR3 extends over 15 amino acids. Trimming took off 6 bases at V and 1 base at J, with 11 bases between the two ends. The CDR3 region is CASTQGFSGANVLTF. The CDR3 DNA reads TGTGCCAGCACCCAGGGATTTTCTGGGGCCAACGTCCTGACTTTC.

This clonotype was counted a few times. This chain links TRBV3-1 with TRBJ1-5; D not resolved. V shed 0 bases and J shed 1 base, with 13 bases lying between them. From germline, CDR1 is LGHDT and CDR2 YNNKEL (reference sequence). The CDR3 has 17 amino acids. The CDR3, as DNA: TGTGCCAGCAGCCAAGATCCCCCGGGTACGAGCAATCAGCCCCAGCATTTT. It specifies CASSQDPPGTSNQPQHF.

The chain has TRBV15 and TRBJ2-2; D unclear. The germline V gene encodes CDR1 LNHNV and CDR2 YYDKDF (reference sequence). V lost 5 bases and J lost 6, with 25 bases in between. This CDR3 has 18 amino acids. CDR3 DNA sequence: TGTGCCACCAGCCGAGGTGCCCTAGGGCAAAGGATGTCCGGGGAGCTGTTTTTT. The encoded protein is CATSRGALGQRMSGELFF.

The chain employs TRBV7-6 and TRBJ2-7; maybe TRBD1 (5 bases). V lost 1 base, J lost 7 bases, and 17 bases lay in between. CDR3 length: 15 amino acids. Germline V lookup: CDR1 SGHVS, CDR2 FNYEAQ. CDR3 loop: CASSLGGAAFREQYF. In DNA form, the CDR3 reads TGTGCCAGCAGCTTAGGGGGCGCTGCCTTCCGGGAGCAGTACTTC.

There are a few counts of this clonotype. The V and J genes are TRBV5-1 and TRBJ2-1; tentatively, D is TRBD1 or TRBD2 (6 bases each). The CDR3 contains 17 residues. The V gene lost 1 base and the J gene lost 5 bases, with 19 bases spanning the gap. Looked up from germline, CDR1 is SGHRS and CDR2 is YFSETQ. CDR3 in DNA: TGCGCCAGCAGCTTGTGGGTTCGGGGGCAGGGGAACAATGAGCAGTTCTTC. It codes for CASSLWVRGQGNNEQFF.